This TCR beta chain was identified during a study of blood T cell repertoires in COVID-19 (dated by TCRdb to 2020 to 2022). Turning to the overall study: Samples covering the acute and convalescent phases of COVID-19 were provided by collaborators in the United States, Italy and Spain. HLA class I and class II types, where available, came from metadata supplied by the sample provider rather than from assay-based typing. The repertoires were released in a freely available public database intended as a resource for research on the immune response to SARS-CoV-2. Samples were obtained from the ongoing ImmuneRACE study (first 160 participants) and from about 1,300 subjects provided by 6 global collaborators. The prospective study material was composed of cDNA or gDNA derived from T cells, B-cell-depleted T cells, or PBMCs. Deeply sampled blood TCRbeta repertoires from subjects exposed to, actively infected with, or recovered from COVID-19 were included in the dataset. The sample metadata nearly always contained a de-identified subject ID, COVID-19 status, age in years and sex.

Another Seattle source contributed samples from volunteer blood donors who had recovered from COVID-19. Each collaborating institution followed its own protocols to collect whole blood in K2EDTA tubes. For TCRbeta analysis, collaborators shipped samples in one of three forms: frozen whole blood, isolated PBMCs, or DNA extracted from either of those sample types. TCRbeta CDR3 regions were amplified from genomic DNA using the immunoSEQ Assay, a bias-controlled multiplex PCR. Regarding the original processing steps: Within the assay, amplification of reference gene primers was used to estimate how many nucleated cells each sample contained. Sequence reads were collapsed and filtered to measure the absolute abundance of every unique TCRbeta CDR3 rearrangement. For each sample, productive Simpson clonality was calculated as the square root of Simpson's diversity index over productive rearrangements. In TCRdb, the immuneACCESS table is reduced to in-frame sequences with V and J assigned. These tables do not hold every clone; where another copy was compared, an unresolved V gene accounts for under half, and the others remain unexplained. V, J and clone size reflect that table, while D and trimming were determined from the DNA. A total of fewer than 200,000 clones appear in this sample, approximately 86% of them only once. The ten most abundant clones make up roughly 1.2% of the sample.

The CDR1 and CDR2 encoded by the germline V gene are KGHSH and LQKENI. V is shortened by 2 bases, J by 2 bases, and the region joining them spans 11 bases. The CDR3, from cysteine to phenylalanine, totals 15 residues. Only CDR3 DNA remains: 45 bases, in frame from the first base. Results and caveats for the whole study, not just this receptor: The amount of clinical and demographic metadata varied by source and participant and was provided uncurated.

Details on this clone: The target of this receptor is not known. No base qualities exist here, and no much larger clone lies one base off it.

This clonotype was sampled from a man between 60 and 70 years old who had recovered from COVID-19. Material for sequencing was peripheral blood. The chain joins TRBV18 to TRBJ2-3, with a tentative D gene TRBD2 over 6 matching bases. The nucleotide sequence is TGTGCCAGCTCACCAGGGCGGGGACCCACAGATACGCAGTATTTT. The encoded protein is CASSPGRGPTDTQYF.